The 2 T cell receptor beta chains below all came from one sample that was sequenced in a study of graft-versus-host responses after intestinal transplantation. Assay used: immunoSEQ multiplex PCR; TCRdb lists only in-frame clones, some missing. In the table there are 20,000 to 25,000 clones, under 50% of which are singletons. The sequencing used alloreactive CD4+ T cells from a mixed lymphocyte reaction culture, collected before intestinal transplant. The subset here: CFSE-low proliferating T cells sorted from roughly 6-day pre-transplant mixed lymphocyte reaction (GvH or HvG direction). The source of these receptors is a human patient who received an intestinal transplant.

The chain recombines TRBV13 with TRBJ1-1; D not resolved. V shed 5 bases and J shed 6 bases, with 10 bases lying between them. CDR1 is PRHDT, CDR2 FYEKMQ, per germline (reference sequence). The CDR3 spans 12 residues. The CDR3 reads CASSRRVAEAFF. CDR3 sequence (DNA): TGTGCCAGCAGCCGTCGTGTCGCTGAAGCTTTCTTT. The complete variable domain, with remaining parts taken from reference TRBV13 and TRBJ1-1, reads AAGVIQSPRHLIKEKRETATLKCYPIPRHDTVYWYQQGPGQDPQFLISFYEKMQSDKGSIPDRFSAQQFSDYHSELNMSSLELGDSALYFCASSRRVAEAFFGQGTRLTVV.

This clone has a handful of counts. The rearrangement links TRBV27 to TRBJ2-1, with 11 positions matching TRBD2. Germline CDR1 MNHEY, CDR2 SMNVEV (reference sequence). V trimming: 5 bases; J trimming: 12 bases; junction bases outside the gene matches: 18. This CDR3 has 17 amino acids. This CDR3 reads CASSTFLAGGPQSWQFF. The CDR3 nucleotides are TGTGCCAGCAGTACCTTCCTAGCGGGGGGCCCCCAGTCGTGGCAGTTCTTC.